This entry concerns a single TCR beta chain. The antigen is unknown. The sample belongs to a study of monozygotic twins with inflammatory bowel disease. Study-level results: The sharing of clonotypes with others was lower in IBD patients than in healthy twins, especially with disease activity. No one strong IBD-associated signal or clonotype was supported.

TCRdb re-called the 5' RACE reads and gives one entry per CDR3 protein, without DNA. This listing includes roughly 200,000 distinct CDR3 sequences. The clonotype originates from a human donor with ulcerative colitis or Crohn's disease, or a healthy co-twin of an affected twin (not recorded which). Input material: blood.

CDR3 region: CASSSWGQGVDQPQHF. This rearrangement joins TRBV7-9 to TRBJ1-5; TCRdb selects TRBD1, and the lack of DNA leaves this call unchecked. Germline CDR1 and CDR2: SEHNR and FQNEAQ (reference sequence). The CDR3 runs to 16 residues.